These 11 T cell receptor beta chains were sequenced from one sample in a study of blood T cells in healthy people across ages. A J-beta primer mix and a sample-barcoded 5' primer were used in a second PCR of about 7 to 12 cycles. TCRdb reanalysed the 5' RACE reads using MiXCR and keeps one entry per CDR3 protein. The repertoire includes about 1.5 million distinct CDR3 sequences, roughly 40% of them detected once, and 7.9% sits in the top ten. Sequences were obtained from blood. The receptors were sampled from a woman under 30 in good health.

Concerning this clonotype itself: Germline is not matched at one junction end, which may reflect a read error. The chain employs TRBV2 and TRBJ1-4; 7 nucleotides agree with TRBD1. The V gene's germline CDR1 is SNHLY and CDR2 FYNNEI. This CDR3 region has 16 residues. CDR3 DNA: TGTGCCAGCATCCAACGCCCGGGACAGTTAGGTGAAAAACCGTTTTTT. This sequence encodes CASIQRPGQLGEKPFF. Looking up the rest from reference TRBV2 and TRBJ1-4 gives the full variable domain: EPEVTQTPSHQVTQMGQEVILRCVPISNHLYFYWYRQILGQKVEFLVSFYNNEISEKSEIFDDQFSVERPDGSNFTLKIRSTKLEDSAMYFCASIQRPGQLGEKPFFGSGTQLSVL.

This clonotype was seen a handful of times. The chain joins TRBV29-1 to TRBJ2-2; maybe TRBD2 (5 bases). The CDR3 loop spans 13 amino acids. Germline V gene sequence: CDR1 SQVTM, CDR2 ANQGSEA. Trimming removed 3 bases from V and 5 bases from J, with 10 bases in between. The CDR3 sequence: CSVDIRGTGELFF. Written as DNA, the CDR3 is TGCAGCGTTGACATTCGGGGTACCGGGGAGCTGTTTTTT.

V gene TRBV7-9 combines with J gene TRBJ1-2, with D unresolved. Trimming took 2 bases from V and 4 from J, leaving 17 bases between them. The CDR3 runs to 16 residues. Per the germline V gene, CDR1 is SEHNR and CDR2 is FQNEAQ (reference sequence). CDR3 DNA sequence: TGTGCCAGCAGCTTATTCCGGCAGGAGGATATCTATGGCTACACCTTC. Translated, it gives CASSLFRQEDIYGYTF.

This clonotype was detected only a few times. This chain uses TRBV9 with TRBJ2-3, with 9 bases that match TRBD1. Germline CDR1 SGDLS, CDR2 YYNGEE. V trimming: 4 bases; J trimming: 4 bases; junction bases outside the gene matches: 7. The CDR3 loop spans 15 amino acids. CDR3 residues: CASSPQTGGADTQYF. CDR3 coding DNA: TGTGCCAGCAGCCCCCAGACAGGGGGAGCAGATACGCAGTATTTT.

V and J are TRBV12-5 and TRBJ2-2; TRBD1 aligns across 8 bases. V gave up 7 bases and J gave up 5 bases; unmatched junction bases: 12. Germline V gives CDR1 LGHNT, CDR2 FRNRAP. The CDR3 totals 16 residues. For the CDR3, the DNA is TGTGCTAGTGTTGTGGACAGGGTAATAGGGACCGGGGAGCTGTTTTTT. Its translation: CASVVDRVIGTGELFF.

This chain joins TRBV4-1 and TRBJ2-5, with 14 bases that match TRBD2. The J call is doubtful: the DNA matches TRBJ2-7 better. Per germline, CDR1 MGHRA and CDR2 YSYEKL. The CDR3 extends over 19 amino acids. The CDR3 loop is CASSQGSGERTSGRLEQYF. The CDR3 DNA is TGCGCCAGCAGCCAAGGGTCTGGTGAGCGGACTAGCGGGAGGCTCGAGCAGTACTTC.

This sequence joins TRBV27 and TRBJ1-1, with D possibly being TRBD1 (5 bases). The germline CDR1 and CDR2 sequences are MNHEY and SMNVEV (reference sequence). The germline V and J ends were trimmed by 7 bases and 1 base, with 31 bases remaining between them. There are 20 residues in the CDR3. The CDR3 DNA sequence: TGTGCCAGCACCCTCCCCAGATCGGGAGACCCGACAGAGAGGAACACTGAAGCTTTCTTT. The encoded protein is CASTLPRSGDPTERNTEAFF.

With respect to this clonotype: A read error may explain this, as a much larger clone is one base away. V gene TRBV29-1 combines with J gene TRBJ2-1, with 11 nucleotides matching TRBD2. The V and J ends lost 4 bases and 0 bases, in that order; junction bases with no gene match: 5. Germline lookup yields CDR1 SQVTM and CDR2 ANQGSEA. The CDR3 loop spans 16 amino acids. CDR3 bases: TGCAGCGTTGTTCCTCTAGCGGGGGGCTCCTACAATGAGCAGTTCTTC. Translating it yields CSVVPLAGGSYNEQFF.

The V and J genes are TRBV3-1 and TRBJ2-1, with D possibly matching TRBD2 (6 bases). The V end was cut by 0 bases, the J end by 3 bases, with 12 bases between. The CDR3 length is 16 residues. Looked up from germline, CDR1 is LGHDT and CDR2 is YNNKEL (reference sequence). CDR3 bases: TGTGCCAGCAGCCAAGAGGGCGGGACGCTCTACAATGAGCAGTTCTTC. This codes for CASSQEGGTLYNEQFF.

This clonotype came up a few times. The J gene is TRBJ2-3, the V gene TRBV5-1, with 10 bases that match TRBD2. Trimming removed 4 bases from V and 4 bases from J; junction bases left unmatched: 9. This CDR3 contains 16 residues. From germline, CDR1 is SGHRS and CDR2 YFSETQ. The CDR3 is CASSPPSSGSADTQYF. The CDR3 DNA follows: TGCGCCAGCAGCCCCCCCTCTAGCGGGAGTGCAGATACGCAGTATTTT. The complete variable domain, with remaining parts taken from reference TRBV5-1 and TRBJ2-3, reads KAGVTQTPRYLIKTRGQQVTLSCSPISGHRSVSWYQQTPGQGLQFLFEYFSETQRNKGNFPGRFSGRQFSNSRSEMNVSTLELGDSALYLCASSPPSSGSADTQYFGPGTRLTVL.

This clonotype was seen a handful of times. V gene TRBV10-3 combines with J gene TRBJ2-3; the match to TRBD1 covers 11 bases. Germline V CDR1 and CDR2: ENHRY, SYGVKD. V shed 9 bases, J shed 5 bases, and the junction held 10 bases outside the gene matches. The CDR3 spans 15 residues. The CDR3 bases are TGTGCCATATCAACAGCCGGGACAGGGGGAGATACGCAGTATTTT. Its translation is CAISTAGTGGDTQYF.